These 16 T cell receptor beta chains were all obtained from the same sample, sequenced in a study of T-cell reconstitution after alpha-beta-depleted transplantation in children. This sample's TCRbeta library carried unique molecular identifier barcodes. TCRdb reanalysed the PCR reads using MiXCR and keeps one entry per CDR3 protein. The table lists 210,000 or so distinct CDR3 sequences, around 9.5% of them singletons. Sequences were derived from PBMCs from the stem cell graft donor, sampled from the stem cell graft. The receptors were gathered from a human donor who donated a stem cell graft to a child with acute lymphoblastic leukemia.

This clonotype was seen only a few times. The rearrangement links TRBV5-5 to TRBJ1-4; possible D gene TRBD1, 6 bases. The V and J ends lost 4 bases and 8 bases respectively, with 18 bases between them. Germline V gene sequence: CDR1 SGHKS, CDR2 YYEKEE (reference sequence). The CDR3 has 15 residues. The CDR3 sequence: CASSPAGASGEKLFF. Here the CDR3 DNA reads TGTGCCAGCAGCCCGGCAGGGGCGTCAGGAGAAAAACTGTTTTTT.

This chain connects TRBV5-1 to TRBJ1-1; possible D gene TRBD1, 5 bases. Trimming cost V 0 bases and J 1 base, with 7 bases left between them. The CDR3 spans 14 residues. The V gene's germline CDR1 is SGHRS and CDR2 YFSETQ. The CDR3 is CASSLAGQNTEAFF. Written as DNA, the CDR3 is TGCGCCAGCAGCTTGGCGGGGCAGAACACTGAAGCTTTCTTT. Full variable domain (outside the CDR3, taken from reference TRBV5-1 and TRBJ1-1): KAGVTQTPRYLIKTRGQQVTLSCSPISGHRSVSWYQQTPGQGLQFLFEYFSETQRNKGNFPGRFSGRQFSNSRSEMNVSTLELGDSALYLCASSLAGQNTEAFFGQGTRLTVV.

This clonotype was recorded at least ten times. The chain recombines TRBV5-1 with TRBJ1-2; D ambiguous. Germline-derived CDR1 and CDR2 are SGHRS and YFSETQ. V lost 5 bases to trimming and J lost 8 bases, with 13 bases between them. CDR3 length equals 12 residues. CDR3 in DNA: TGCGCCAGCAGGTCCCAAGAAAAGGGCTACACCTTC. Residues: CASRSQEKGYTF.

This clonotype was detected only a few times. The chain is built from TRBV20-1 and TRBJ2-1; D is possibly TRBD1 (5 bases). The CDR3 extends over 14 amino acids. Trimming removed 6 bases at V and 0 bases at J, with 12 bases between. Germline CDR1 is DFQATT and CDR2 is SNEGSKA (reference sequence). The CDR3 sequence is CSAKGASSYNEQFF. CDR3 DNA: TGCAGTGCAAAAGGGGCCAGCTCCTACAATGAGCAGTTCTTC.

The sample holds a few counts of this clonotype. The chain recombines TRBV5-1 with TRBJ2-7, with a tentative D call TRBD1 (6 bases). CDR1 is SGHRS and CDR2 is YFSETQ in the germline V gene. The V gene lost 1 base and the J gene lost 6 bases, with 14 bases spanning the gap. CDR3 length: 14 amino acids. The CDR3 here is CASSLSPGASEQYF. Here the CDR3 DNA reads TGCGCCAGCAGCTTGTCCCCAGGGGCTTCCGAGCAGTACTTC.

The chain links TRBV10-3 to TRBJ2-5; the D is unclear. This CDR3 spans 15 amino acids. Germline lookup yields CDR1 ENHRY and CDR2 SYGVKD. Trimming shortened V by 6 bases and J by 5 bases, and 19 bases separated the two germline ends. The CDR3 protein is CAIRNKTGLMETQYF. In DNA, the CDR3 is TGTGCCATCAGAAACAAGACGGGTTTAATGGAGACCCAGTACTTC.

The chain recombines TRBV5-1 with TRBJ2-2; D call uncertain. The V end lost 2 bases, the J end lost 6 bases, and 8 bases lay between the germline ends. Germline V gene lookup returns CDR1 SGHRS and CDR2 YFSETQ. The CDR3 is 13 residues long. CDR3 nucleotide sequence: TGCGCCAGCAGCTTTCGAGAGGCCGGGGAGCTGTTTTTT. Its translation is CASSFREAGELFF. The entire variable domain, with the rest obtained from reference TRBV5-1 and TRBJ2-2, is as follows: KAGVTQTPRYLIKTRGQQVTLSCSPISGHRSVSWYQQTPGQGLQFLFEYFSETQRNKGNFPGRFSGRQFSNSRSEMNVSTLELGDSALYLCASSFREAGELFFGEGSRLTVL.

This clonotype was detected many times. The J gene is TRBJ2-3, the V gene TRBV5-1; D is perhaps TRBD2 (6 bases). Per germline, CDR1 SGHRS and CDR2 YFSETQ. This CDR3 is 14 amino acids long. Trimming removed 3 bases from V and 2 bases from J, with 10 bases in between. CDR3 DNA sequence: TGCGCCAGCAGCTCGGGGGTACTCACAGATACGCAGTATTTT. This codes for CASSSGVLTDTQYF.

In this sample, this clonotype turned up many times. This chain joins TRBV5-1 and TRBJ2-1; D ambiguous. The CDR3 runs 13 residues. The germline V gene encodes CDR1 SGHRS and CDR2 YFSETQ. The V and J ends lost 1 base and 7 bases respectively, with 9 bases between them. The CDR3 is CASSLMGLNEQFF. The CDR3 nucleotides are TGCGCCAGCAGCTTGATGGGGTTGAATGAGCAGTTCTTC.

The table lists this clonotype with many counts. The V and J genes are TRBV7-2 and TRBJ2-7, with D perhaps matching TRBD1 (6 bases). This CDR3 region has 15 residues. CDR1 and CDR2 from the germline V gene are SGHTA and FQGNSA. V lost 4 bases to trimming and J lost 4 bases, with 17 bases between them. Here the CDR3 DNA reads TGTGCCAGCAGCTCCCAGTCGACAGGACCTTACGAGCAGTACTTC. Protein sequence: CASSSQSTGPYEQYF.

There are a few counts of this clonotype. The gene calls are TRBV6-2 or TRBV6-3 and TRBJ2-1, with TRBD2 identical over 14 bases. Unmatched junction bases numbered 8, after V lost 7 bases and J lost 15 bases. Germline V gene lookup returns CDR1 MNHEY and CDR2 SVGEGT. CDR3 length: 13 residues. Here the CDR3 reads CASTNGLAGGLFF. CDR3 sequence (DNA): TGTGCCAGCACCAACGGACTAGCGGGGGGCTTGTTCTTC.

This clonotype was detected ten times or more. The V call is TRBV18, the J call TRBJ1-1; possible D gene TRBD1, 5 bases. Trimming shortened V by 3 bases and J by 1 base, and 12 bases separated the two germline ends. This CDR3 has 15 residues. Germline loops: CDR1 KGHSH, CDR2 LQKENI. The CDR3 reads CASSPQGMENTEAFF. CDR3 sequence (DNA): TGTGCCAGCTCACCTCAGGGAATGGAGAACACTGAAGCTTTCTTT.

The chain employs TRBV6-1 and TRBJ2-2; no definite D call. The CDR3 is 15 residues long. Trimming pared 7 bases from V and 6 bases from J, leaving 18 bases between. Germline CDR1 reads MNHNS; CDR2 reads SASEGT. CDR3: CASTPPGWNAGELFF. In DNA, the CDR3 is TGTGCCAGCACCCCCCCCGGATGGAATGCCGGGGAGCTGTTTTTT.

This clonotype was seen repeatedly, ten times or more. The rearrangement uses TRBV5-4 and TRBJ1-6; 8 nucleotides align to TRBD1. V shed 4 bases, J shed 9 bases, and the junction held 6 bases outside the gene matches. The V gene's germline CDR1 is SGHNT and CDR2 YYREEE (reference sequence). The CDR3 loop spans 14 amino acids. CDR3 amino acids: CASSVGQGGSPLHF. In nucleotides, the CDR3 is TGTGCCAGCAGCGTCGGACAGGGTGGTTCACCCCTCCACTTT. The whole variable domain, remainder taken from reference TRBV5-4 and TRBJ1-6, is ETGVTQSPTHLIKTRGQQVTLRCSSQSGHNTVSWYQQALGQGPQFIFQYYREEENGRGNFPPRFSGLQFPNYSSELNVNALELDDSALYLCASSVGQGGSPLHFGNGTRLTVT.

This clonotype was detected many times. CDR3 loop: CASSPRPTGYRGDTEAFF. The CDR3 coding sequence is TGCGCCAGCAGCCCTCGTCCGACAGGATATCGAGGGGACACTGAAGCTTTCTTT. This sequence joins TRBV5-1 and TRBJ1-1; D is possibly TRBD1 (6 bases). Trimming stripped 4 bases from V and 3 bases from J, with 25 bases between. CDR3 length: 18 residues. CDR1 is SGHRS, CDR2 YFSETQ, per germline.

At least ten counts were recorded for this clonotype. The V call is TRBV7-9, the J call TRBJ2-1; D perhaps matches TRBD2 (5 bases). Trimming stripped 5 bases from V and 12 bases from J, with 11 bases between. This CDR3 has 11 amino acids. Germline lookup yields CDR1 SEHNR and CDR2 FQNEAQ (reference sequence). This chain's CDR3 is CASSSSDPQFF. The CDR3, as DNA: TGTGCCAGCAGCAGTAGCGATCCGCAGTTCTTC. Full variable domain (remainder filled in from reference TRBV7-9 and TRBJ2-1): DTGVSQNPRHKITKRGQNVTFRCDPISEHNRLYWYRQTLGQGPEFLTYFQNEAQLEKSRLLSDRFSAERPKGSFSTLEIQRTEQGDSAMYLCASSSSDPQFFGPGTRLTVL.